This is a list of T cell receptor beta chains from one sample in a study of blood T cell repertoires in COVID-19. Some clones are missing from TCRdb's copy, which holds only in-frame ones; the method was immunoSEQ multiplex PCR. The repertoire holds 540,000 or so clones, with roughly 91% as singletons. Sequencing was carried out using peripheral blood. The receptors were gathered from a woman aged 45 to 65 with COVID-19, enrolled during active disease. The CDR3 runs from the conserved cysteine through the conserved F or W. The D gene is left open where the match is weak.

cdr3_nt: TGTGCCAGCAGCCAAGATTTAGGGACAGGGATCTACGAGCAGTACTTC; cdr3_aa: CASSQDLGTGIYEQYF; d_call: TRBD1; v_call: TRBV3-1/TRBV3-2; j_call: TRBJ2-7
cdr3_nt: TGTGCCAGCAGTCCCTTTCTGGGGGGGGATACGCAGTATTTT; cdr3_aa: CASSPFLGGDTQYF; d_call: TRBD2; v_call: TRBV25-1; j_call: TRBJ2-3
cdr3_nt: TGTGCCAGCAGCCGCATGGCGGCCTTTACTTACGAGCAGTACTTC; cdr3_aa: CASSRMAAFTYEQYF; d_call: .; v_call: TRBV3-1/TRBV3-2; j_call: TRBJ2-7
cdr3_nt: TGCGCCAGCAGTCCGACGGTGACTCTAGCCAAAAACATTCAGTACTTC; cdr3_aa: CASSPTVTLAKNIQYF; d_call: .; v_call: TRBV10-2; j_call: TRBJ2-4
cdr3_nt: TGTGCCACCTCGGACAGCGGGGGGTTTGAGGGCTACACCTTC; cdr3_aa: CATSDSGGFEGYTF; d_call: .; v_call: TRBV27; j_call: TRBJ1-2
cdr3_nt: TGTGCCAGCAAGAGGGACAGGGCCTCAACTAACTATGGCTACACCTTC; cdr3_aa: CASKRDRASTNYGYTF; d_call: TRBD1; v_call: TRBV2; j_call: TRBJ1-2
cdr3_nt: TGTGCCAGCAGCCGACTGACAGGAGACGGCACCGGGGAGCTGTTTTTT; cdr3_aa: CASSRLTGDGTGELFF; d_call: .; v_call: TRBV6-6; j_call: TRBJ2-2
cdr3_nt: TGTGCCGGACAGGGACAGGGGGACACTGAAGCTTTCTTT; cdr3_aa: CAGQGQGDTEAFF; d_call: .; v_call: TRBV21-1; j_call: TRBJ1-1
cdr3_nt: TGTGCCAGCAGTTACTCCGACAGGATCGCGTACAATGAGCAGTTCTTC; cdr3_aa: CASSYSDRIAYNEQFF; d_call: .; v_call: TRBV6-6; j_call: TRBJ2-1
cdr3_nt: TGTGCCAGCAGCTGGGGACATCATCAGGGGACTGAAGCTTTCTTT; cdr3_aa: CASSWGHHQGTEAFF; d_call: .; v_call: TRBV5-5; j_call: TRBJ1-1
cdr3_nt: TGTGCCATCAGAGACTCCGGGACAGGGGTTGGCTACACCTTC; cdr3_aa: CAIRDSGTGVGYTF; d_call: TRBD1; v_call: TRBV10-3; j_call: TRBJ1-2
cdr3_nt: TGCGCCAGCAGCTTTACAGGGCCCTCCTACGAGCAGTACTTC; cdr3_aa: CASSFTGPSYEQYF; d_call: .; v_call: TRBV5-1; j_call: TRBJ2-7
cdr3_nt: TGTGCCAGCAGTTACTCGAGGGACAGGGGAAACACTGAAGCTTTCTTT; cdr3_aa: CASSYSRDRGNTEAFF; d_call: TRBD1; v_call: TRBV6-5; j_call: TRBJ1-1
cdr3_nt: TGTGCCAGCGGGTGGGGACAAGGCCCGTCTACCTATGGCTACACCTTC; cdr3_aa: CASGWGQGPSTYGYTF; d_call: .; v_call: TRBV28; j_call: TRBJ1-2
cdr3_nt: TGTGCCAGCTCACCACCCGGTTTTCGGGACTCGGGCCATGGCTACACCTTC; cdr3_aa: CASSPPGFRDSGHGYTF; d_call: .; v_call: TRBV18; j_call: TRBJ1-2
cdr3_nt: TGTGCCAGCAGCGCGACAGCCTCCTACGAGCAGTACTTC; cdr3_aa: CASSATASYEQYF; d_call: .; v_call: TRBV5-6; j_call: TRBJ2-7
cdr3_nt: TGTGCCAGCAGTGAAGAAGAGACAACCTACGAGCAGTACTTC; cdr3_aa: CASSEEETTYEQYF; d_call: .; v_call: TRBV2; j_call: TRBJ2-7
cdr3_nt: TGTGCTAGTGGTTTGGTATCAACAACCGAGCAGTACTTC; cdr3_aa: CASGLVSTTEQYF; d_call: .; v_call: TRBV12-5; j_call: TRBJ2-7
cdr3_nt: TGTGCCACGACAGGGGGGAATCAGCCCCAGCATTTT; cdr3_aa: CATTGGNQPQHF; d_call: TRBD1; v_call: TRBV19; j_call: TRBJ1-5
cdr3_nt: TGTGCCAGCAGCTTAGTTTTCAATACGCAGTATTTT; cdr3_aa: CASSLVFNTQYF; d_call: .; v_call: TRBV7-2; j_call: TRBJ2-3